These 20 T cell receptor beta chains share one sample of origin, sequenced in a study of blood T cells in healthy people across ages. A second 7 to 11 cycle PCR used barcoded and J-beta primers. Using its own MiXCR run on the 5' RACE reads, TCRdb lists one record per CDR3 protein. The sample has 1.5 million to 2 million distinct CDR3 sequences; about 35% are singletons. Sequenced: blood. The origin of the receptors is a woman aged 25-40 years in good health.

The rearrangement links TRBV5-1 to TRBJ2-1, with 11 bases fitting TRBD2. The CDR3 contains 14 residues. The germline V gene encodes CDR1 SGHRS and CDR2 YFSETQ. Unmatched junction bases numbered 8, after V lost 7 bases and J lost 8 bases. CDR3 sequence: CASRTSGSLYEQFF. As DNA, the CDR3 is TGCGCCAGCCGTACTAGCGGGAGTCTTTATGAGCAGTTCTTC.

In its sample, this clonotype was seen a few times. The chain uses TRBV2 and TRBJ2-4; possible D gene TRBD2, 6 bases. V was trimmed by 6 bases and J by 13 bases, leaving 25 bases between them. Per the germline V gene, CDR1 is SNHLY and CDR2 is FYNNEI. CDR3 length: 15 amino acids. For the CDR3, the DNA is TGTGCCAGCAGCCGCCCGGGACTGCAGGACCGGGAGCAGTACTTC. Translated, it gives CASSRPGLQDREQYF.

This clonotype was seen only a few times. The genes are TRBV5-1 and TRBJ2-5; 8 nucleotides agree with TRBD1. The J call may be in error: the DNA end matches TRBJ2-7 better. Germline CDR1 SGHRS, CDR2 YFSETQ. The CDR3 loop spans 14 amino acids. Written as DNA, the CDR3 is TGCGCCAGCAGCTTGGCCGGGACAGGAAGCGAGCAGTACTTC. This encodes CASSLAGTGSEQYF.

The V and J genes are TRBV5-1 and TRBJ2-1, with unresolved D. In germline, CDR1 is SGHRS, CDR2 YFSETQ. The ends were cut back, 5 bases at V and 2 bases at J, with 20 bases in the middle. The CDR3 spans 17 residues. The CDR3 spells CASSFLAVRVTYNEQFF. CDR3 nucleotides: TGCGCCAGCAGTTTCCTGGCGGTCCGCGTTACCTACAATGAGCAGTTCTTC.

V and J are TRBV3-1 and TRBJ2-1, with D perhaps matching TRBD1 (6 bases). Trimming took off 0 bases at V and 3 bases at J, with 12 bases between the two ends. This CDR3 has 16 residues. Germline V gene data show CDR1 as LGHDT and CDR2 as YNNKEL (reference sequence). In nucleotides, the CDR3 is TGTGCCAGCAGCCAAGAAGAGGGACACCTCTACAATGAGCAGTTCTTC. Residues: CASSQEEGHLYNEQFF.

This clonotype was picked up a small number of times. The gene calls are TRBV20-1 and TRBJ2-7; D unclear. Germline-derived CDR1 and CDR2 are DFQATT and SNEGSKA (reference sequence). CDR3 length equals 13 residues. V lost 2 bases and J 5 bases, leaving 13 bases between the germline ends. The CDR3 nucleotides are TGCAGTGCTAGATTGGGGTTCGAGAACGAGCAGTACTTC. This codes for CSARLGFENEQYF.

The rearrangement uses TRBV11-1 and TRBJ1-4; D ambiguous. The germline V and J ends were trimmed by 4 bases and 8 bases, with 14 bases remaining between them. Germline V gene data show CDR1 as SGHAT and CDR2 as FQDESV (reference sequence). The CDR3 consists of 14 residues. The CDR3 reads CASSYSRTGEKLFF. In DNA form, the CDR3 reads TGTGCCAGCAGCTATTCTCGAACGGGAGAAAAACTGTTTTTT.

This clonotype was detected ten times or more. Here the CDR3 reads CASSFQRGGYEQYF. The CDR3 DNA reads as TGTGCCAGCAGTTTCCAGCGGGGGGGTTACGAGCAGTACTTC. The rearrangement joins TRBV12-3 or TRBV12-4 to TRBJ2-7, with 10 bases matching TRBD2. The J segment lost 4 bases and the V segment lost 3 bases, leaving 3 bases of the junction unmatched. The CDR3 is made up of 14 amino acids.

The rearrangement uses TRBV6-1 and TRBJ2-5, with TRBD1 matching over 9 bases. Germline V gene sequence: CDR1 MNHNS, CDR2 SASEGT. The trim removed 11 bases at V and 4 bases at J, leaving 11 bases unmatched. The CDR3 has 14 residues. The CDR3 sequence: CAGGDREHRETQYF. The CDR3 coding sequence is TGTGCCGGCGGGGACAGGGAACATAGAGAGACCCAGTACTTC.

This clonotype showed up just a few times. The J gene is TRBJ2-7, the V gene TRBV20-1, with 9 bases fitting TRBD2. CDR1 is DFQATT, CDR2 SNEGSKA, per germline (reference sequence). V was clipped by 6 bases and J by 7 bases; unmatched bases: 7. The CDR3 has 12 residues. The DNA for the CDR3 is TGCAGTGCCCGGACTAGCGACGGTGAGCAGTACTTC. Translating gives CSARTSDGEQYF.

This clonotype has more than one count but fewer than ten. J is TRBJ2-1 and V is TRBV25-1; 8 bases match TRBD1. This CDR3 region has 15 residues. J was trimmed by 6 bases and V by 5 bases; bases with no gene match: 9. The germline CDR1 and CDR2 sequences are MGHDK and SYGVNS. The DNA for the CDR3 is TGTGCCAGCAGTTCGACAGGGGTCGGGGGCAATGAGCAGTTCTTC. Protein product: CASSSTGVGGNEQFF.

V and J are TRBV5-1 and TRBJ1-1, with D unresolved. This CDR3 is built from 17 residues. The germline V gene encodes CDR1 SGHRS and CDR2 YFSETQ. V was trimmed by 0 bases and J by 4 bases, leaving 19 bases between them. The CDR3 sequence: CASSLEVTGFRSTEAFF. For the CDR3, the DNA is TGCGCCAGCAGCTTGGAAGTAACGGGTTTTCGGAGCACTGAAGCTTTCTTT.

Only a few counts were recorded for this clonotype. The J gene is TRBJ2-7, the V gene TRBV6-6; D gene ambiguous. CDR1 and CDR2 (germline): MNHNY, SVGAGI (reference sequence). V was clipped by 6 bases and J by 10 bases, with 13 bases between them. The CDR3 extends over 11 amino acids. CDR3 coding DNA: TGTGCCAGCAGCCACGGATCCAGCCAGTACTTC. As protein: CASSHGSSQYF.

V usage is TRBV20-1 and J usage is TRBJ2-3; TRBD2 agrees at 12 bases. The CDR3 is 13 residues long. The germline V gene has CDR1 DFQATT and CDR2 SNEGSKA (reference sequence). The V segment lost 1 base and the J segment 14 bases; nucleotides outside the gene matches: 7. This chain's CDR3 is CSARAIATSGGYF. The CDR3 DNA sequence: TGCAGTGCTAGAGCCATCGCGACTAGCGGGGGGTATTTT.

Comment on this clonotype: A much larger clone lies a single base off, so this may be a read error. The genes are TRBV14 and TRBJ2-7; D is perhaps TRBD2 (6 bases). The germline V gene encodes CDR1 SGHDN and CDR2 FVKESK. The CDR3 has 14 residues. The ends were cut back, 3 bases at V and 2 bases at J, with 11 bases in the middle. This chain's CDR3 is CASSHGGRTYEQYF. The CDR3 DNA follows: TGTGCCAGCAGCCATGGGGGGAGAACCTACGAGCAGTACTTC.

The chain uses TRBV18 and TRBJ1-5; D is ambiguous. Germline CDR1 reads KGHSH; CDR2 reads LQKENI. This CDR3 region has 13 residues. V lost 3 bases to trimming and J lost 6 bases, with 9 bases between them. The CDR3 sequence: CASSPERTQPQHF. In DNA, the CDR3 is TGTGCCAGCTCACCTGAAAGAACTCAGCCCCAGCATTTT.

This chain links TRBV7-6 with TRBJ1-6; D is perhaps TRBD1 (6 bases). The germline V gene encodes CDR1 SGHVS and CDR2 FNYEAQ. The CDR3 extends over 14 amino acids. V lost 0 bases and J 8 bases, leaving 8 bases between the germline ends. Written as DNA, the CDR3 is TGTGCCAGCAGCTTAGCAGGGGGGGATTCACCCCTCCACTTT. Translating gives CASSLAGGDSPLHF. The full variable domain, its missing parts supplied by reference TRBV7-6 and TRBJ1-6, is GAGVSQSPRYKVTKRGQDVALRCDPISGHVSLYWYRQALGQGPEFLTYFNYEAQQDKSGLPNDRFSAERPEGSISTLTIQRTEQRDSAMYRCASSLAGGDSPLHFGNGTRLTVT.

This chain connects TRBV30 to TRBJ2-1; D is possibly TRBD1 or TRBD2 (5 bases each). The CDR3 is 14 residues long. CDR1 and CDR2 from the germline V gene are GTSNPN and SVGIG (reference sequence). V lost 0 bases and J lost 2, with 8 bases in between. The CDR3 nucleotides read TGTGCCTGGAGTGTTGGGGGTCCCTACAATGAGCAGTTCTTC. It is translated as CAWSVGGPYNEQFF. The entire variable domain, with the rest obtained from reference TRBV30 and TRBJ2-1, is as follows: SQTIHQWPATLVQPVGSPLSLECTVEGTSNPNLYWYRQAAGRGLQLLFYSVGIGQISSEVPQNLSASRPQDRQFILSSKKLLLSDSGFYLCAWSVGGPYNEQFFGPGTRLTVL.

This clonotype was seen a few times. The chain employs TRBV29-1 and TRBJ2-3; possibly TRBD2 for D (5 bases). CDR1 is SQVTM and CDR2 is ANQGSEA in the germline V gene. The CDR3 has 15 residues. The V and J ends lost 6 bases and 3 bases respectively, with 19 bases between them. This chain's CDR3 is CSVQGRAGKTDTQYF. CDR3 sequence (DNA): TGCAGCGTCCAAGGACGAGCCGGGAAAACAGATACGCAGTATTTT.

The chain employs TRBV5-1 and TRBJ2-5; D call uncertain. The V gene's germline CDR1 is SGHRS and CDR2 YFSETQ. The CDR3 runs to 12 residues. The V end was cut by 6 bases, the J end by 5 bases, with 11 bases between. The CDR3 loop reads CASTRSSETQYF. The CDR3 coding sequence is TGCGCCAGCACCCGCAGCTCCGAGACCCAGTACTTC.